The sequence of this TCR beta chain was determined in a study of T cell responses to AZD1222 COVID-19 vaccine (dated by TCRdb to 2020 to 2023). At the level of the whole study: TCR sequencing covered over 230 trial participants: approximately 200 given two doses of AZD1222 and around 26 given two doses of MenACWY control vaccine. Trial participants were enrolled by age into 18-55, 56-69 and 70-plus year subgroups, with about 150, 28 and 57 TCR-sequenced participants respectively. Overall results and qualifications from the work: After two AZD1222 doses, spike-specific TCR breadth and depth were significantly higher than at day 0 and than in MenACWY recipients. Nearly half of unique spike-specific TCRs reportedly recognized epitopes outside regions mutated in the B.1.351 and B.1.1.7 variants. Because no day 14 peak-response samples were available, repertoires were characterized only after the peak T cell response. Participants were mostly white British and included more females than males, and it was suggested by the authors that clonal diversity may have been underestimated. The vaccine-associated CD4 TCRs covered the entire spike protein, and the dominant responses fell in regions 160-218 and 743-854. In the small 56-69-year group, the increase in depth fell short of significance, most likely because of low power. Conclusions about previously exposed vaccinees were limited because only six AZD1222 recipients were SARS-CoV-2 seropositive at baseline.

V and J are trimmed by 2 bases and 4 bases, and the gene matches miss 9 bases of the junction. The CDR3, from cysteine to phenylalanine, totals 17 residues. The retained sequence is limited to the CDR3, 51 bases, with the frame set at the first base. CDR1 and CDR2 (SGHTA, FQGNSA) derive from the germline V gene. In the paper's terms, the time point label means: about 28 days (+/-7) after the second vaccine dose. According to the study, the label for this sample's treatment or condition signals: meningococcal conjugate vaccine given as trial control. The vaccinee samples were drawn from two UK trials, COV001 and COV002, one of which was a single-blind randomized controlled phase 2/3 trial testing AZD1222 (ChAdOx1 nCoV-19) in healthy adults. Trial participant PBMC samples were collected at day 0 and day 28 after the second dose for TCRbeta chain sequencing. The CDR3 regions of human TCRbeta chains were analyzed by immunosequencing. In the source study's methods: TCRs in the repertoires were compared against a reference library of SARS-CoV-2-specific TCRs that had been generated with the MIRA antigen-specificity platform. Breadth was defined as the fraction of unique TCRs that were SARS-CoV-2-associated, and depth was defined as the fraction of total T cells that were SARS-CoV-2-associated. Using the MIRA data, each spike-specific TCR was assigned both to the spike region to which the TCR was reactive and to a CD4 or CD8 class. Log10-transformed breadth and depth values were compared by one-way ANOVA with Sidak's multiple comparisons tests. The clones in this table, taken by TCRdb from immuneACCESS, are in-frame only. Not every clone is retained; where verified, under half of the shortfall comes from an unresolved V gene, and the cause of the rest is unknown. For V, J and clone size, that table is used; D and trimming come from the DNA. The sample table holds about 180,000 clones, of which 85% to 95% were seen once. Together, the top ten hold roughly 1% of the sample.

Note on this clone: Its antigen is not yet known. No much larger clonotype is one base removed from it; base qualities were not supplied.

Sequences were derived from peripheral blood, sampled 28 days after the second dose of the MenACWY control vaccine. The V gene is TRBV7-2 and the J gene is TRBJ2-2, and TRBD2 matches 8 of the central bases. This clonotype was obtained from an adult who received the MenACWY meningococcal vaccine as a control. The CDR3 reads as follows: CASSLIGVAGITGELFF. The DNA sequence is as follows: TGTGCCAGCAGCTTAATCGGGGTAGCGGGGATCACCGGGGAGCTGTTTTTT.